A single sample gave rise to the 32 T cell receptor beta chains below, sequenced in a study of relationships among human T cell subsets. From mRNA, alpha and beta CDR3 regions were amplified using semiquantitative ARM-PCR. Exponential amplification used communal superprimers after tagged nested gene-specific primers in ARM-PCR. One entry per CDR3 protein results from TCRdb running MiXCR on the multiplex PCR reads. Of 16,000 or so distinct CDR3 sequences listed, less than 70% are singletons. The sample comprised total T cells sorted from blood. Receptors originate from a man aged 40-49 years in good health.

The chain links TRBV2 to TRBJ2-7; the D is unclear. Trimming took 6 bases from V and 5 from J, leaving 14 bases between them. Germline lookup yields CDR1 SNHLY and CDR2 FYNNEI. The CDR3 consists of 13 residues. CDR3 residues: CASRGATWDEQYF. CDR3 bases: TGTGCCAGCAGAGGTGCCACCTGGGACGAGCAGTACTTC.

This clonotype has only one observation. V and J are TRBV29-1 and TRBJ2-1, with D perhaps matching TRBD2 (6 bases). The CDR3 totals 14 residues. Per germline, CDR1 SQVTM and CDR2 ANQGSEA. The CDR3 here is CSARGASAYNEQFF. The CDR3 bases are TGCAGTGCTAGAGGTGCTAGCGCATACAATGAGCAGTTCTTC.

The chain employs TRBV20-1 and TRBJ1-1; D uncertain. The CDR3 runs to 13 residues. CDR1 is DFQATT, CDR2 SNEGSKA, per germline (reference sequence). Trimming cost V 0 bases and J 1 base, with 6 bases left between them. CDR3 in DNA: TGCAGTGCTAGAGATCCTGGGAACACTGAAGCTTTCTTT. It codes for CSARDPGNTEAFF.

This clonotype has just a few counts. The rearrangement links TRBV11-1 to TRBJ2-7; 8 nucleotides agree with TRBD1. CDR3 length equals 14 residues. Losses at the gene ends were 7 bases for V and 0 bases for J; bases not matched to a gene: 5. Germline-derived CDR1 and CDR2 are SGHAT and FQDESV (reference sequence). This CDR3 is CASTPQGGSYEQYF. CDR3 DNA sequence: TGTGCCAGCACCCCACAGGGGGGCTCCTACGAGCAGTACTTC.

This chain links TRBV11-2 with TRBJ2-1; 13 bases line up with TRBD2. This CDR3 is built from 16 residues. Germline V lookup: CDR1 SGHAT, CDR2 FQNNGV. J gave up 9 bases and V 5 bases, and 10 bases lay outside the gene matches. Written as DNA, the CDR3 is TGTGCCAGCAGCCCTGTAGGGACTAGCGGGAATGGTGAGCAGTTCTTC. The encoded protein is CASSPVGTSGNGEQFF.

This rearrangement joins TRBV2 to TRBJ2-7, with D perhaps TRBD2 (5 bases). Germline values: CDR1 SNHLY, CDR2 FYNNEI. The CDR3 sequence is 15 residues long. V was shortened by 7 bases and J by 1 base, with 17 bases between the two germline ends. In DNA, the CDR3 is TGTGCCAGCACAGCGGCCCCGAGACCTTCCTACGAGCAGTACTTC. It translates to CASTAAPRPSYEQYF.

The rearrangement uses TRBV20-1 and TRBJ2-7; perhaps D is TRBD1 or TRBD2 (5 bases each). V gave up 3 bases and J gave up 3 bases, with 18 bases separating them. The CDR3 length is 15 residues. Germline V gene data show CDR1 as DFQATT and CDR2 as SNEGSKA (reference sequence). The CDR3, as DNA: TGCAGTGCTAGGGCCCTGAGGGGTTCGGACTACGAGCAGTACTTC. Its protein is CSARALRGSDYEQYF.

The V call is TRBV29-1, the J call TRBJ1-1; no clear D gene. The CDR3 length is 11 residues. V lost 2 bases and J lost 11, with 12 bases in between. Germline assignment: CDR1 SQVTM and CDR2 ANQGSEA. The CDR3 nucleotides read TGCAGCGTTGAATTGACTCGAAGGGCTTTCTTT. As protein: CSVELTRRAFF.

This chain joins TRBV29-1 and TRBJ1-1; tentatively, D is TRBD1 (6 bases). Looked up from germline, CDR1 is SQVTM and CDR2 is ANQGSEA. V lost 6 bases to trimming and J lost 14 bases, with 28 bases between them. The CDR3 spans 14 residues. This CDR3 reads CSVDGGAGTPIWFF. The CDR3 DNA reads TGCAGCGTGGATGGGGGGGCCGGGACCCCTATTTGGTTCTTT.

The V call is TRBV5-1, the J call TRBJ2-7; TRBD1 matches at 7 bases. Near its end, the DNA agrees better with TRBJ2-1, so the J call may be wrong. CDR3 length: 12 amino acids. CDR1 and CDR2 from the germline V gene are SGHRS and YFSETQ. The CDR3 sequence: CASSDQGDEQFF. CDR3 in DNA: TGCGCCAGCAGCGACCAGGGGGATGAGCAGTTCTTC.

The V gene is TRBV7-8, the J gene TRBJ1-1; a possible D gene is TRBD1 (5 bases). V was pared by 1 base and J by 0 bases, with 15 bases between. From germline, CDR1 is SGHVS and CDR2 FQNEAQ. There are 17 residues in the CDR3. The CDR3 bases are TGTGCCAGCAGCTTAGGAGAATCGACAGTCATGAACACTGAAGCTTTCTTT. Protein: CASSLGESTVMNTEAFF.

This clonotype was observed a handful of times. V and J are TRBV4-1 and TRBJ1-1, with D maybe TRBD1 (5 bases). This CDR3 is 14 amino acids long. Trimming removed 4 bases from V and 3 bases from J, with 12 bases in between. From germline, CDR1 is MGHRA and CDR2 YSYEKL. The CDR3: CASSRSGGYTEAFF. The CDR3 region has the DNA TGCGCCAGCAGCCGGAGCGGGGGGTACACTGAAGCTTTCTTT.

The V gene is TRBV29-1, the J gene TRBJ1-5; 7 bases match TRBD1. The CDR3 runs to 14 residues. Trimming took 4 bases from V and 5 from J; bases not matched to a gene: 8. Germline values: CDR1 SQVTM, CDR2 ANQGSEA. CDR3: CSVAGQAGDQPQHF. The CDR3 nucleotides read TGCAGCGTTGCTGGACAGGCGGGCGATCAGCCCCAGCATTTT.

The rearrangement joins TRBV4-1 to TRBJ2-3, with D possibly being TRBD2 (6 bases). This CDR3 is built from 18 residues. Deletions cut 2 bases from V and 1 base from J, with 19 bases between. Germline loops: CDR1 MGHRA, CDR2 YSYEKL. CDR3 region: CASSQYFGGLPRTDTQYF. The DNA for the CDR3 is TGCGCCAGCAGCCAATACTTCGGAGGACTACCACGCACAGATACGCAGTATTTT.

The rearrangement links TRBV10-2 to TRBJ1-6; D is unresolved. Germline CDR1 WSHSY, CDR2 SAAADI. This CDR3 contains 13 residues. With 0 bases removed from V and 9 bases from J, the gap between germline ends came to 6 bases. CDR3 region: CASSESRGSPLHF. The CDR3 DNA reads as TGCGCCAGCAGTGAGTCGAGAGGTTCACCCCTCCACTTT.

The chain is built from TRBV12-3 or TRBV12-4 and TRBJ2-1; no firm D call. There are 15 residues in the CDR3. Trimming cost V 3 bases and J 5 bases, with 14 bases left between them. CDR3 nucleotides: TGTGCCAGCAGTTTCTTATCCAGGTTTGACAATGAGCAGTTCTTC. Translation gives CASSFLSRFDNEQFF.

This chain connects TRBV4-1 to TRBJ1-5; D is perhaps TRBD1 (5 bases). This CDR3 region has 15 residues. Germline V lookup: CDR1 MGHRA, CDR2 YSYEKL. The V end was cut by 9 bases, the J end by 7 bases, with 22 bases between. This CDR3 reads CASTLGIGDGQPQHF. In DNA, the CDR3 is TGCGCCAGTACACTGGGAATAGGGGATGGACAGCCCCAGCATTTT.

The chain carries TRBV28 and TRBJ2-3, with 10 bases matching TRBD2. V shed 3 bases and J 7 bases; nucleotides not matched to a gene: 10. Germline CDR1 MDHEN, CDR2 SYDVKM. CDR3 length: 16 residues. The CDR3 DNA reads TGTGCCAGCAGTTTCTCTCTAGCGGGAGTATGGCATACGCAGTATTTT. The encoded protein is CASSFSLAGVWHTQYF.

The chain has TRBV28 and TRBJ2-7; D is uncertain. This CDR3 has 14 amino acids. The V end was cut by 3 bases, the J end by 2 bases, with 11 bases between. The germline V gene encodes CDR1 MDHEN and CDR2 SYDVKM. The CDR3 DNA reads TGTGCCAGCAGTTTGGGCGAAAAAGCCTACGAGCAGTACTTC. Translation: CASSLGEKAYEQYF.

J is TRBJ2-1 and V is TRBV11-2, with a tentative D call TRBD2 (6 bases). V lost 6 bases to trimming and J lost 5 bases, with 17 bases between them. The CDR3 is 15 amino acids. Per the germline V gene, CDR1 is SGHAT and CDR2 is FQNNGV. This CDR3 is CASSSQGLFHNEQFF. The CDR3 DNA reads TGTGCCAGCAGTAGCCAGGGACTCTTTCACAATGAGCAGTTCTTC.

V gene TRBV10-2 combines with J gene TRBJ2-7; 9 nucleotides match TRBD1. Germline V gene lookup returns CDR1 WSHSY and CDR2 SAAADI. V lost 6 bases and J lost 7; bases outside the gene matches: 7. The length of the CDR3 is 13 residues. CDR3 sequence reads: CASSRDRVREQYF. CDR3 DNA: TGCGCCAGCAGCCGGGACAGGGTTCGGGAGCAGTACTTC.

This rearrangement joins TRBV20-1 to TRBJ2-5, with 13 bases lining up with TRBD2. V lost 2 bases and J lost 2; bases outside the gene matches: 14. The CDR3 totals 19 residues. Per germline, CDR1 DFQATT and CDR2 SNEGSKA (reference sequence). CDR3 protein: CSARTVKLGTSGDQETQYF. CDR3 bases: TGCAGTGCTAGAACCGTGAAACTAGGGACTAGCGGGGATCAAGAGACCCAGTACTTC.

The V call is TRBV11-2, the J call TRBJ2-1; 10 bases map to TRBD2. There are 15 residues in the CDR3. Trimming at V came to 3 bases and at J to 1 base, leaving 0 bases not matched to a gene. Germline V gene lookup returns CDR1 SGHAT and CDR2 FQNNGV. CDR3 DNA: TGTGCCAGCAGCTTGACTAGCGGGTCCTACAATGAGCAGTTCTTC. Translated: CASSLTSGSYNEQFF.

This clonotype was detected a few times. This chain uses TRBV11-2 with TRBJ1-1; D might be TRBD1 (5 bases). Germline CDR1 and CDR2: SGHAT and FQNNGV. V gave up 3 bases and J gave up 4 bases, with 18 bases separating them. The CDR3 sequence is 16 residues long. CDR3 sequence reads: CASSLGTWRESTEAFF. The CDR3 region has the DNA TGTGCCAGCAGCTTGGGGACCTGGCGGGAGAGCACTGAAGCTTTCTTT.

The chain carries TRBV27 and TRBJ1-1; no reliable D call. Looked up from germline, CDR1 is MNHEY and CDR2 is SMNVEV (reference sequence). V shed 4 bases and J shed 6 bases, with 15 bases lying between them. The CDR3 consists of 14 residues. The CDR3 loop reads CASSSQRGFAEAFF. The CDR3 DNA reads TGTGCCAGCAGTTCCCAGCGGGGTTTCGCTGAAGCTTTCTTT.

The chain has TRBV18 and TRBJ2-3; D gene uncertain. In germline, CDR1 is KGHSH, CDR2 LQKENI. This CDR3 contains 16 residues. Trimming took off 3 bases at V and 1 base at J, with 14 bases between the two ends. The CDR3 loop reads CASSPGRGTRTDTQYF. CDR3 DNA: TGTGCCAGCTCACCGGGTCGAGGCACTCGCACAGATACGCAGTATTTT.

The CDR3 spells CASSDRQWTGYTF. In nucleotides, the CDR3 is TGTGCCAGCAGTGATCGACAGTGGACTGGCTACACCTTC. This rearrangement joins TRBV2 to TRBJ1-2, with D perhaps TRBD1 (5 bases). Germline CDR1 SNHLY, CDR2 FYNNEI. V lost 3 bases, J lost 7 bases, and 12 bases lay in between. CDR3 length: 13 residues.

This sequence joins TRBV14 and TRBJ2-7; 7 positions agree with TRBD1. The ends lost 1 base at V and 1 base at J; junction bases unmatched: 19. Looked up from germline, CDR1 is SGHDN and CDR2 is FVKESK. The CDR3 extends over 20 amino acids. The DNA of the CDR3 is TGTGCCAGCAGCCAAGGACGGGACAGAGGCCCTGGCCCCCATTCCTACGAGCAGTACTTC. Its protein is CASSQGRDRGPGPHSYEQYF.

This chain connects TRBV14 to TRBJ1-4, with a weak D call TRBD1 (6 bases). From germline, CDR1 is SGHDN and CDR2 FVKESK. The CDR3 loop spans 18 amino acids. V lost 1 base and J lost 3, with 18 bases in between. The CDR3 DNA follows: TGTGCCAGCAGCCAAGCCTCTTTGCACGGGGGGCCTAATGAAAAACTGTTTTTT. Its translation: CASSQASLHGGPNEKLFF.

The DNA of the CDR3 is TGTGCCAGCAGCCCAGAACCTAACTCACGCTCAGATACGCAGTATTTT. Translation gives CASSPEPNSRSDTQYF. The genes are TRBV7-4 and TRBJ2-3; D gene unclear. This CDR3 region has 16 residues. V shed 5 bases and J shed 4 bases, with 19 bases lying between them. Germline V gene lookup returns CDR1 SGHVT and CDR2 SQSDAQ.

V and J are TRBV2 and TRBJ1-1; D is uncertain. V lost 9 bases and J lost 1, with 18 bases in between. This CDR3 region has 15 residues. Germline CDR1 SNHLY, CDR2 FYNNEI. CDR3 region: CASPRDQITNTEAFF. The CDR3 nucleotides read TGTGCCAGTCCCCGGGATCAGATTACGAACACTGAAGCTTTCTTT.

This sequence joins TRBV14 and TRBJ1-1; D gene unclear. The CDR3 consists of 13 residues. Germline V lookup: CDR1 SGHDN, CDR2 FVKESK. V was pared by 3 bases and J by 2 bases, with 7 bases between. The CDR3 protein is CASSQGSNTEAFF. The CDR3 region has the DNA TGTGCCAGCAGCCAGGGATCAAACACTGAAGCTTTCTTT.